A single sample gave rise to the 27 T cell receptor beta chains below, sequenced in a study of blood T cell repertoires in COVID-19. TCRdb's copy holds only in-frame clones and misses some; the assay was immunoSEQ multiplex PCR. The table has approximately 200,000 clones, roughly 89% seen once. Source material: PBMCs or T cells enriched from blood (not recorded which). The receptors stem from a woman aged 40 to 55 with acute COVID-19.

This clone was observed a single time. The chain recombines TRBV5-4 with TRBJ1-1; 7 bases fit TRBD1. CDR1 and CDR2 (germline): SGHNT, YYREEE (reference sequence). The J segment lost 4 bases and the V segment lost 0 bases, leaving 9 bases of the junction unmatched. The CDR3 totals 16 residues. CDR3: CASSLGYRGKSTEAFF. CDR3 nucleotides: TGTGCCAGCAGCTTGGGATACAGGGGAAAGAGCACTGAAGCTTTCTTT.

This sequence joins TRBV7-6 and TRBJ2-3, with TRBD2 matching over 13 bases. This CDR3 spans 18 amino acids. Germline values: CDR1 SGHVS, CDR2 FNYEAQ. Trimming took 5 bases from V and 1 from J; bases not matched to a gene: 9. DNA of the CDR3: TGTGCCAGCAGCCTCGGACTAGCGGGAGACCCAGGCACAGATACGCAGTATTTT. Translating gives CASSLGLAGDPGTDTQYF.

The genes are TRBV6-1 and TRBJ2-1, with 11 bases matching TRBD2. CDR1 and CDR2 from the germline V gene are MNHNS and SASEGT. The V segment lost 1 base and the J segment 8 bases; nucleotides outside the gene matches: 7. The length of the CDR3 is 16 residues. The CDR3 here is CASSEVAGGFFYEQFF. In nucleotides, the CDR3 is TGTGCCAGCAGTGAAGTAGCGGGAGGGTTTTTTTATGAGCAGTTCTTC.

The V call is TRBV10-3, the J call TRBJ1-2, with D maybe TRBD1 (5 bases). The V and J ends lost 3 bases and 0 bases respectively, with 11 bases between them. Germline assignment: CDR1 ENHRY and CDR2 SYGVKD. The CDR3 spans 15 residues. The CDR3 sequence: CAISDQGGTNYGYTF. The CDR3 DNA sequence: TGTGCCATCAGTGACCAGGGAGGAACTAACTATGGCTACACCTTC.

The chain couples TRBV7-9 to TRBJ1-2; 8 bases map to TRBD1. With V trimmed by 5 bases and J by 2 bases, 7 bases remained unmatched. The length of the CDR3 is 15 residues. Germline V lookup: CDR1 SEHNR, CDR2 FQNEAQ (reference sequence). The CDR3 DNA sequence: TGTGCCAGCAGCGTCGGGACAGGCCTAAACTATGGCTACACCTTC. Amino acids: CASSVGTGLNYGYTF.

This clone was counted once. The V gene is TRBV28, the J gene TRBJ1-2; 8 positions match TRBD1. CDR1 and CDR2 (germline): MDHEN, SYDVKM. The V gene end was trimmed by 6 bases and the J gene end by 7 bases; junction bases not matched to a gene: 4. The CDR3 is 12 amino acids. Here the CDR3 DNA reads TGTGCCAGCAGGACAGGGGCGTCTGGCTACACCTTC. Residues: CASRTGASGYTF.

The chain joins TRBV7-2 to TRBJ1-2; D gene unclear. The V gene lost 5 bases and the J gene lost 1 base, with 11 bases spanning the gap. The V gene's germline CDR1 is SGHTA and CDR2 FQGNSA. This CDR3 spans 14 amino acids. This CDR3 reads CASSRGGINYGYTF. In nucleotides, the CDR3 is TGTGCCAGCAGCCGGGGAGGGATTAACTATGGCTACACCTTC. Drawing the rest from reference TRBV7-2 and TRBJ1-2, the complete variable domain is GAGVSQSPSNKVTEKGKDVELRCDPISGHTALYWYRQSLGQGLEFLIYFQGNSAPDKSGLPSDRFSAERTGGSVSTLTIQRTQQEDSAVYLCASSRGGINYGYTFGSGTRLTVV.

The CDR3 sequence: CATYPEGTDTQYF. In DNA form, the CDR3 reads TGTGCCACGTACCCGGAGGGCACAGATACGCAGTATTTT. The chain joins TRBV12-3 or TRBV12-4 to TRBJ2-3, with TRBD2 as a possible D gene (5 bases). The CDR3 is 13 residues long. Trimming pared 10 bases from V and 1 base from J, leaving 12 bases between.

This clone was counted once. The genes are TRBV15 and TRBJ2-7; 8 bases fit TRBD2. J lost 2 bases, V lost 5 bases, and 5 bases had no gene match. The CDR3 sequence is 14 residues long. Germline V gene data show CDR1 as LNHNV and CDR2 as YYDKDF (reference sequence). The CDR3 protein is CATSPSGLAYEQYF. The CDR3 DNA reads TGTGCCACCAGCCCTAGCGGGTTAGCCTACGAGCAGTACTTC.

V usage is TRBV27 and J usage is TRBJ2-3; D not resolved. This CDR3 spans 11 amino acids. The germline V gene encodes CDR1 MNHEY and CDR2 SMNVEV (reference sequence). The V and J ends lost 9 bases and 0 bases respectively, with 4 bases between them. The CDR3 coding sequence is TGTGCCAGTACTAGCACAGATACGCAGTATTTT. Translated, it gives CASTSTDTQYF.

The chain recombines TRBV30 with TRBJ1-1, with D perhaps TRBD1 (6 bases). Trimming left V 3 bases short and J 0 bases short, with 14 bases between. This CDR3 region has 15 residues. CDR1 GTSNPN and CDR2 SVGIG come from the germline V gene (reference sequence). In nucleotides, the CDR3 is TGTGCCTGGAGACCACCCGGGACAATGAACACTGAAGCTTTCTTT. It codes for CAWRPPGTMNTEAFF.

The chain employs TRBV14 and TRBJ2-2; D is uncertain. The V end was cut by 2 bases, the J end by 0 bases, with 10 bases between. Germline loops: CDR1 SGHDN, CDR2 FVKESK. There are 16 residues in the CDR3. CDR3: CASSQIQITNTGELFF. The CDR3 bases are TGTGCCAGCAGCCAAATACAGATTACGAACACCGGGGAGCTGTTTTTT. The full variable domain, in which reference TRBV14 and TRBJ2-2 provide the parts outside the CDR3, is EAGVTQFPSHSVIEKGQTVTLRCDPISGHDNLYWYRRVMGKEIKFLLHFVKESKQDESGMPNNRFLAERTGGTYSTLKVQPAELEDSGVYFCASSQIQITNTGELFFGEGSRLTVL.

The chain joins TRBV7-9 to TRBJ1-2, with 8 bases that match TRBD1. This CDR3 is 15 amino acids long. CDR1 is SEHNR, CDR2 FQNEAQ, per germline (reference sequence). V lost 1 base and J lost 6; bases outside the gene matches: 7. In nucleotides, the CDR3 is TGTGCCAGCAGCTTAGGATCGGCAGGGGGCAATGGCTACACCTTC. The encoded protein is CASSLGSAGGNGYTF. Looking up the rest from reference TRBV7-9 and TRBJ1-2 gives the full variable domain: DTGVSQNPRHKITKRGQNVTFRCDPISEHNRLYWYRQTLGQGPEFLTYFQNEAQLEKSRLLSDRFSAERPKGSFSTLEIQRTEQGDSAMYLCASSLGSAGGNGYTFGSGTRLTVV.

The CDR3 nucleotides are TGTGCCAGCAGCGCCTCTCAGACAGACTCAACTAATGAAAAACTGTTTTTT. Its protein is CASSASQTDSTNEKLFF. The rearrangement links TRBV9 to TRBJ1-4, with a possible D match to TRBD1 (5 bases). V lost 3 bases to trimming and J lost 0 bases, with 15 bases between them. CDR3 length: 17 amino acids. Germline V gene sequence: CDR1 SGDLS, CDR2 YYNGEE.

J is TRBJ1-5 and V is TRBV12-3 or TRBV12-4; tentatively, D is TRBD1 (6 bases). This CDR3 has 13 amino acids. The V end was cut by 8 bases, the J end by 7 bases, with 15 bases between. The CDR3 DNA reads as TGTGCCAGCGGTACAGGGATTGGCCAGCCCCAGCATTTT. This codes for CASGTGIGQPQHF.

V is TRBV2 and J is TRBJ2-5, with 8 bases matching TRBD2. Germline assignment: CDR1 SNHLY and CDR2 FYNNEI. With 1 base clipped from V and 4 bases from J, the junction kept 8 bases outside the gene matches. CDR3 length: 16 amino acids. CDR3 sequence (DNA): TGTGCCAGCAGTGAAGTCAGACTAGCGATAGGAGAGACCCAGTACTTC. Its protein product is CASSEVRLAIGETQYF.

V gene TRBV28 combines with J gene TRBJ2-3, with 8 bases that match TRBD1. Germline V gene lookup returns CDR1 MDHEN and CDR2 SYDVKM. The CDR3 consists of 16 residues. Unmatched junction bases numbered 10, after V lost 6 bases and J lost 2 bases. CDR3 in amino acids: CASSGAGTGNTDTQYF. Here the CDR3 DNA reads TGTGCCAGCAGCGGCGCCGGGACAGGCAACACAGATACGCAGTATTTT.

This clone showed up just a few times. The chain couples TRBV6-5 to TRBJ2-7; 7 bases are a match to TRBD1. Trimming cost V 5 bases and J 5 bases; bases outside gene matches: 12. The V gene's germline CDR1 is MNHEY and CDR2 SVGAGI. The CDR3 spans 15 residues. The CDR3 loop is CASSRIVRDSHEQYF. The DNA for the CDR3 is TGTGCCAGCAGTCGTATTGTCCGGGACAGCCACGAGCAGTACTTC.

The chain joins TRBV14 to TRBJ2-5; D is uncertain. V gave up 3 bases and J gave up 1 base, with 15 bases separating them. The CDR3 contains 16 residues. CDR1 is SGHDN and CDR2 is FVKESK in the germline V gene. In DNA, the CDR3 is TGTGCCAGCAGCCACAACGCGCCGGGTACCCAAGAGACCCAGTACTTC. Protein product: CASSHNAPGTQETQYF.

This clone appeared a few times. The chain links TRBV30 to TRBJ1-5, with D hard to call. V was clipped by 1 base and J by 7 bases, with 17 bases between them. Per the germline V gene, CDR1 is GTSNPN and CDR2 is SVGIG (reference sequence). The CDR3 consists of 15 residues. In DNA form, the CDR3 reads TGTGCCTGGAGTGGTGACACGGGGAGCGGGCAGCCCCAGCATTTT. Amino acids: CAWSGDTGSGQPQHF.

V gene TRBV2 combines with J gene TRBJ2-1, with 9 bases fitting TRBD2. The V and J ends lost 4 bases and 10 bases, in that order; junction bases with no gene match: 11. CDR1 SNHLY and CDR2 FYNNEI come from the germline V gene. The CDR3 sequence is 15 residues long. CDR3 protein: CASSGAAGGRGEQFF. CDR3 nucleotides: TGTGCCAGCAGTGGGGCGGCGGGGGGGCGCGGGGAGCAGTTCTTC.

This sequence joins TRBV5-4 and TRBJ2-1; 8 nucleotides align to TRBD1. Germline CDR1 reads SGHNT; CDR2 reads YYREEE (reference sequence). The CDR3 runs to 18 residues. With V trimmed by 4 bases and J by 5 bases, 17 bases remained unmatched. CDR3 residues: CASSPRGHNSRFNNEQFF. The CDR3 DNA reads TGTGCCAGCAGCCCCAGGGGGCATAACAGCCGTTTTAACAATGAGCAGTTCTTC.

The chain recombines TRBV10-1 with TRBJ1-1, with TRBD1 as a possible D gene (5 bases). The CDR3 spans 15 residues. V gave up 9 bases and J gave up 4 bases, with 21 bases separating them. CDR1 and CDR2 (germline): WNHNN, SYGVQD (reference sequence). The CDR3 DNA sequence: TGCGCCAGTAATCCGGGGGGGTCAGGAAGCACTGAAGCTTTCTTT. Translated: CASNPGGSGSTEAFF.

The chain uses TRBV6-4 and TRBJ2-5; D uncertain. V dropped 8 bases and J dropped 0 bases, with 13 bases sitting between them. The CDR3 extends over 14 amino acids. CDR1 is MRHNA, CDR2 SNTAGT, per germline. CDR3 protein: CASLRRWYQETQYF. The CDR3 coding sequence is TGTGCCAGCCTGAGAAGATGGTACCAAGAGACCCAGTACTTC.

The rearrangement links TRBV19 to TRBJ1-1; 8 bases align to TRBD1. V lost 4 bases and J lost 0; bases outside the gene matches: 7. CDR1 and CDR2 from the germline V gene are LNHDA and SQIVND (reference sequence). The CDR3 sequence is 16 residues long. The CDR3 DNA is TGTGCCAGTAGTACTCGACAGGGGAGCATGAACACTGAAGCTTTCTTT. Translation: CASSTRQGSMNTEAFF.

The chain links TRBV19 to TRBJ2-7; 8 bases match TRBD2. The CDR3 runs 14 residues. V dropped 3 bases and J dropped 3; count of bases not matched to a gene: 4. The germline gives CDR1 LNHDA, CDR2 SQIVND (reference sequence). CDR3 sequence: CASSIALAGYEQYF. In DNA, the CDR3 is TGTGCCAGTAGTATCGCTCTAGCGGGCTACGAGCAGTACTTC.

This sequence joins TRBV29-1 and TRBJ2-4; a weak D match, TRBD2 (5 bases). The V gene's germline CDR1 is SQVTM and CDR2 ANQGSEA. With 6 bases removed from V and 7 bases from J, the gap between germline ends came to 13 bases. The CDR3 has 12 residues. The CDR3 sequence is CSVEGLRNIQYF. In DNA, the CDR3 is TGCAGCGTCGAGGGCCTCAGGAACATTCAGTACTTC.